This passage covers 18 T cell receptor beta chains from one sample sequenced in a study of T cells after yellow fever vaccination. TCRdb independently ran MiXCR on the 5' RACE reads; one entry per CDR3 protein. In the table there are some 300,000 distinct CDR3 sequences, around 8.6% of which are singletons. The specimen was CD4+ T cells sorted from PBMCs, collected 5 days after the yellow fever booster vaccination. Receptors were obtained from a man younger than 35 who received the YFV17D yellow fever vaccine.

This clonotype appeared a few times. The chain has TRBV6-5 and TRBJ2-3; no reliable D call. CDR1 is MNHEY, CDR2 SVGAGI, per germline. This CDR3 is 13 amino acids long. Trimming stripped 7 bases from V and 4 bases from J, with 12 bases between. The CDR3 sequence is CASTQVGADTQYF. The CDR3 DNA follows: TGTGCCAGCACCCAGGTTGGAGCAGATACGCAGTATTTT.

CDR3 in amino acids: CASSLGTGARTDTQYF. The CDR3 DNA reads TGTGCCAGCAGCTTGGGGACAGGGGCTCGCACAGATACGCAGTATTTT. The chain uses TRBV7-3 and TRBJ2-3; 10 bases fit TRBD1. The CDR3 loop spans 16 amino acids. Trimming at V came to 3 bases and at J to 1 base, leaving 4 bases not matched to a gene. In germline, CDR1 is SGHTA, CDR2 FQGTGA.

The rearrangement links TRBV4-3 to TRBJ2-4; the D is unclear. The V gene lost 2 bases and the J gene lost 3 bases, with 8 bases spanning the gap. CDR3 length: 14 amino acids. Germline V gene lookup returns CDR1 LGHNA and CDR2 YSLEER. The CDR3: CASSQQVFKNIQYF. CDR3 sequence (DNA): TGCGCCAGCAGCCAACAGGTTTTCAAAAACATTCAGTACTTC.

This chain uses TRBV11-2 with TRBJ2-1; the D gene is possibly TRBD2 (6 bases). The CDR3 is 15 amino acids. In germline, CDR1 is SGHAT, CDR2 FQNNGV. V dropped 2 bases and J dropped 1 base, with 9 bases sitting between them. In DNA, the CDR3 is TGTGCCAGCAGCTTACTAGCGACTTCCTACAATGAGCAGTTCTTC. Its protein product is CASSLLATSYNEQFF.

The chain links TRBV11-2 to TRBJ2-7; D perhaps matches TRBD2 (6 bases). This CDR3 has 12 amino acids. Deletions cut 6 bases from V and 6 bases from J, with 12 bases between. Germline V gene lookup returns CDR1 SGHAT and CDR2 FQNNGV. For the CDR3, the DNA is TGTGCCAGCAGAAGGACCGGGGGCGAGCAGTACTTC. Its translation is CASRRTGGEQYF. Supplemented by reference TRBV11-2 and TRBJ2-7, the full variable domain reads EAGVAQSPRYKIIEKRQSVAFWCNPISGHATLYWYQQILGQGPKLLIQFQNNGVVDDSQLPKDRFSAERLKGVDSTLKIQPAKLEDSAVYLCASRRTGGEQYFGPGTRLTVT.

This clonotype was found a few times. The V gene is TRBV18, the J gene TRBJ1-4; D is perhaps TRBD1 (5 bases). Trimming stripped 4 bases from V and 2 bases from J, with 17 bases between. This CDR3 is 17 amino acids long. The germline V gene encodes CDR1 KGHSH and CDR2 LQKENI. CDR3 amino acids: CASSQYEGRTTNEKLFF. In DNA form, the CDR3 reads TGTGCCAGCTCACAGTACGAGGGGCGAACTACTAATGAAAAACTGTTTTTT.

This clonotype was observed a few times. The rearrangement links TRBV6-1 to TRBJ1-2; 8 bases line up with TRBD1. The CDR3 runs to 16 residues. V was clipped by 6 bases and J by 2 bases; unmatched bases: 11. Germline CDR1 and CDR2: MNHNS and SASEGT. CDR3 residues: CASSATGDRTNYGYTF. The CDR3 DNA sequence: TGTGCCAGCAGCGCAACGGGGGACAGGACCAACTATGGCTACACCTTC.

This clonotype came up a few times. In DNA form, the CDR3 reads TGCAGTGCTAGAGATCCGGGGGGGGCCGGGGAGACCCAGTACTTC. Translating gives CSARDPGGAGETQYF. This chain uses TRBV20-1 with TRBJ2-5, with 8 bases that match TRBD2. The trim removed 0 bases at V and 5 bases at J, leaving 8 bases unmatched. The CDR3 covers 15 residues. Looked up from germline, CDR1 is DFQATT and CDR2 is SNEGSKA (reference sequence).

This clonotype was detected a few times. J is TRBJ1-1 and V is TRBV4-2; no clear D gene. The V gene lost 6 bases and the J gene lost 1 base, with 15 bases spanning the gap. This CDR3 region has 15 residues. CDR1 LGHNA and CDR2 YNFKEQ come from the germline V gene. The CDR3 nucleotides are TGTGCCAGCAGATGGACGAGGGCACAGAACACTGAAGCTTTCTTT. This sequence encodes CASRWTRAQNTEAFF.

The CDR3 DNA reads as TGTGCCAGCAGTCCGACAGGGGATACCGGGGAGCTGTTTTTT. Translated, it gives CASSPTGDTGELFF. The chain carries TRBV7-3 and TRBJ2-2; TRBD1 agrees at 8 bases. The CDR3 is 14 residues long. Germline V gene lookup returns CDR1 SGHTA and CDR2 FQGTGA. V shed 6 bases, J shed 5 bases, and the junction held 5 bases outside the gene matches.

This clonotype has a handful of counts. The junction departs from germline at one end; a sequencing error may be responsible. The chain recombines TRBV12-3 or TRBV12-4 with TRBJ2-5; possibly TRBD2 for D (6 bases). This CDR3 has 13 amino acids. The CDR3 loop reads CASTSSAKETQYF. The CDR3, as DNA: TGTGCGAGCACGTCTAGCGCGAAAGAGACCCAGTACTTC.

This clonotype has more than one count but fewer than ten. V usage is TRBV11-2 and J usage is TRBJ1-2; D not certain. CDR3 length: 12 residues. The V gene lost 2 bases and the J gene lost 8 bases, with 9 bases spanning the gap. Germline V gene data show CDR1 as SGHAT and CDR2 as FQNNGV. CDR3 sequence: CASSLNPPGYTF. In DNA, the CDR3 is TGTGCCAGCAGCTTAAACCCCCCAGGCTACACCTTC.

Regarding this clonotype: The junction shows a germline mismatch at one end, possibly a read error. This CDR3 is CASSPTGGASYGYTF. As DNA, the CDR3 is TGTGCCAGCAGTCCCACAGGGGGCGCTTCCTATGGCTATACCTTC. V is TRBV27 and J is TRBJ1-2, with 9 bases identical to TRBD1. The CDR3 has 15 amino acids. Germline loops: CDR1 MNHEY, CDR2 SMNVEV (reference sequence).

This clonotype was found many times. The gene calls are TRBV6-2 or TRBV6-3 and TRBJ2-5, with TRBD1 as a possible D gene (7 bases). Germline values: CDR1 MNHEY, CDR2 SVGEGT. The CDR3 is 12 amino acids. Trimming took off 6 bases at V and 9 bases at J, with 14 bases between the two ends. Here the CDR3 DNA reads TGTGCCAGCAGACAAACAGGGGAGGCCCAGTACTTC. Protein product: CASRQTGEAQYF.

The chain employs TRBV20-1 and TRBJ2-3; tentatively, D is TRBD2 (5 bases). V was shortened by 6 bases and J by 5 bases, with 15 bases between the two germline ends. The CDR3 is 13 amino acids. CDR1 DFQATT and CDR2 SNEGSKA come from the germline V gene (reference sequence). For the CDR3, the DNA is TGCAGTGCGGCTTCGTCAGCGGTAGATACGCAGTATTTT. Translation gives CSAASSAVDTQYF.

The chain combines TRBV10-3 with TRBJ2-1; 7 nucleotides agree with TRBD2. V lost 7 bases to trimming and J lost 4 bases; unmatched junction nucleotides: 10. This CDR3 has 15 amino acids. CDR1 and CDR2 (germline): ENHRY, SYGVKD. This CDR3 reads CAIMSGGSWYNEQFF. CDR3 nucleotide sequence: TGTGCCATCATGTCCGGGGGGAGTTGGTACAATGAGCAGTTCTTC.

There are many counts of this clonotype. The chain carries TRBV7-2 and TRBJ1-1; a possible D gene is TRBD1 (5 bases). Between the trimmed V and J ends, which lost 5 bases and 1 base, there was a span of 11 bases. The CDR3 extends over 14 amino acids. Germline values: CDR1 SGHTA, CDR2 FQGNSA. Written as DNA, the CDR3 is TGTGCCAGCAGCATACCGACAGAGAACACTGAAGCTTTCTTT. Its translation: CASSIPTENTEAFF.

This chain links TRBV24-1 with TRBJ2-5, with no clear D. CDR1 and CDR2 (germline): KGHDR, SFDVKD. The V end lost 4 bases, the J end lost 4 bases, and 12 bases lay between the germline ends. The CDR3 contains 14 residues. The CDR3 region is CATSDPGSLETQYF. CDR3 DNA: TGTGCCACCAGTGACCCGGGCAGTCTAGAGACCCAGTACTTC.